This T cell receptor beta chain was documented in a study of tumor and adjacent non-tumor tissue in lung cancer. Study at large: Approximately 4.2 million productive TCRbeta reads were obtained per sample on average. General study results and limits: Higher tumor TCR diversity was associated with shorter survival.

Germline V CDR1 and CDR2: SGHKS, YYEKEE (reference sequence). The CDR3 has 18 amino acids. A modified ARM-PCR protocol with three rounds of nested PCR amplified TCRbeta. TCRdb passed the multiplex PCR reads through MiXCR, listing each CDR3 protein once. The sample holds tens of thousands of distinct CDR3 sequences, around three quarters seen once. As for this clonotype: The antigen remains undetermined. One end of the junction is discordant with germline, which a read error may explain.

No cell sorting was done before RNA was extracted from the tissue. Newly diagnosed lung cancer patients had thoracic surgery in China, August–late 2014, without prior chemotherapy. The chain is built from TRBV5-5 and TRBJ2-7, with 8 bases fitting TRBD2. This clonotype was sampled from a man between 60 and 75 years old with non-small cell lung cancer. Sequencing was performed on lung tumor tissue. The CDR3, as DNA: TGTGCCTGCAGCTTCTGGCATTCCGCACTAAGCGGGAGTGGCGAGCAGTACTTC. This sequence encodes CACSFWHSALSGSGEQYF.